This T cell receptor (beta chain) comes out of a study of blood T cell repertoires in COVID-19. For the study at large: Samples came from the United States, Italy and Spain, spanning acute and convalescent COVID-19. Sources were T cells, B-cell-depleted T cells, or PBMCs; the material itself was cDNA or gDNA.

In the source study's methods: Amplification from reference gene primers served as the basis for estimated nucleated cell counts. Using immunoSEQ multiplex PCR, the repertoire was profiled, and TCRdb retains in-frame clones only, with some absent. V and J calls and clone size are copied from that table; D and trimming were computed from the DNA. The repertoire consists of 100,000 or so clones, with around 90% occurring once and the leading ten covering under 3%. Trimming took 5 bases from V and 2 from J, leaving 11 bases between them. Germline loops: CDR1 SEHNR, CDR2 FQNEAQ (reference sequence). The CDR3 contains 14 residues.

The sequenced sample consisted of peripheral blood. The receptor was isolated from a man aged 45-65 years with active or convalescent COVID-19. V usage is TRBV7-9 and J usage is TRBJ2-3; D is uncertain. The CDR3, as DNA: TGTGCCAGCAGCCCCCGCGGCGCCACAGATACGCAGTATTTT. It yields the protein CASSPRGATDTQYF.